Sequencing of this T cell receptor beta chain was carried out in a study of regulatory T cells in long-lasting Graves disease. Time point given: newly diagnosed GD, antithyroid drugs for less than 3 months. Extracted RNA from PBMCs served as the source of the TCR library. It was American Thyroid Association guidelines that determined Graves' disease diagnosis. Enrollment of patients was through an endocrinology department in Xi'an, China. Arm-PCR of CDR3 regions and iRepertoire HTBI primers were the basis on which TCR beta libraries were built. TCRdb independently ran MiXCR on the multiplex PCR reads; one entry per CDR3 protein. The sample holds hundreds of thousands of distinct CDR3 sequences, roughly 12% seen once. CDR3 length: 13 residues. The germline gives CDR1 LNHDA, CDR2 SQIVND (reference sequence). Trimming removed 5 bases from V and 4 bases from J; junction bases left unmatched: 4. This clonotype came up a few times.

These data were likewise used in another study, on T cells in Graves' hyperthyroidism and ophthalmopathy. That source adds: An initial round of RT-PCR targeting the TCR CDR3 relied on the HTBI primer set. Median prediction lead before ophthalmopathy onset was around 7 months with the model.

The sequence was collected from a man aged 25-45 years with Graves disease. The specimen was peripheral blood mononuclear cells (PBMCs), collected at new diagnosis, from a patient treated with antithyroid drugs. The rearrangement uses TRBV19 and TRBJ1-1, with TRBD1 identical over 7 bases. The CDR3 spells CASSSGGLTEAFF. Here the CDR3 DNA reads TGTGCCAGTAGTTCAGGGGGGCTCACTGAAGCTTTCTTT. Using reference TRBV19 and TRBJ1-1 for the parts outside the CDR3, the full variable domain is DGGITQSPKYLFRKEGQNVTLSCEQNLNHDAMYWYRQDPGQGLRLIYYSQIVNDFQKGDIAEGYSVSREKKESFPLTVTSAQKNPTAFYLCASSSGGLTEAFFGQGTRLTVV.